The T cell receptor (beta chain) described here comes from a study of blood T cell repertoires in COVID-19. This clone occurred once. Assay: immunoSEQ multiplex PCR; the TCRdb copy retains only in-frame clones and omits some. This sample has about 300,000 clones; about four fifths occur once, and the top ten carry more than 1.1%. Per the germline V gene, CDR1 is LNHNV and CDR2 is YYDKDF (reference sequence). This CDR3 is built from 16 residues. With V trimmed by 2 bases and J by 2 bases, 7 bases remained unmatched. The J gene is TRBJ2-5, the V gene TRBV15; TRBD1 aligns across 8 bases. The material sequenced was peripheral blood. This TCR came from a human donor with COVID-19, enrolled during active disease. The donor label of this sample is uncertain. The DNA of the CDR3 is TGTGCCACCAGCAGACCACGGACAGGGCGACAAGAGACCCAGTACTTC. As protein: CATSRPRTGRQETQYF. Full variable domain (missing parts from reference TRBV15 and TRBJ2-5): DAMVIQNPRYQVTQFGKPVTLSCSQTLNHNVMYWYQQKSSQAPKLLFHYYDKDFNNEADTPDNFQSRRPNTSFCFLDIRSPGLGDTAMYLCATSRPRTGRQETQYFGPGTRLLVL.